Presented here are 23 T cell receptor beta chains from one specimen sequenced in a study of response to subunit inactivated influenza vaccine. TCRdb passed the RT-PCR reads through MiXCR, listing each CDR3 protein once. The data show some 800,000 distinct CDR3 sequences, with about 20% seen just once and roughly 10% held by the top ten. The sample here was PBMCs from blood, taken around 5 days after vaccination. These receptors were collected from a man aged 45-65 years who received an inactivated influenza vaccine.

Here the CDR3 DNA reads TGTGCCAGCAGTGAAGATGGGCGGACGGGGAATGAAAAACTGTTTTTT. Translated, it gives CASSEDGRTGNEKLFF. The J gene is TRBJ1-4, the V gene TRBV6-1; D remains unclear. The CDR3 spans 16 residues. Germline CDR1 is MNHNS and CDR2 is SASEGT. V lost 1 base, J lost 5 bases, and 14 bases lay in between.

V and J are TRBV15 and TRBJ1-2; TRBD1 matches 7 bases. The ends lost 4 bases at V and 4 bases at J; junction bases unmatched: 6. The CDR3 covers 14 residues. CDR1 and CDR2 from the germline V gene are LNHNV and YYDKDF (reference sequence). This CDR3 is CATSMGQPLYGYTF. As DNA, the CDR3 is TGTGCCACCAGCATGGGACAGCCACTCTATGGCTACACCTTC. The whole variable domain, filled in from reference TRBV15 and TRBJ1-2, reads DAMVIQNPRYQVTQFGKPVTLSCSQTLNHNVMYWYQQKSSQAPKLLFHYYDKDFNNEADTPDNFQSRRPNTSFCFLDIRSPGLGDTAMYLCATSMGQPLYGYTFGSGTRLTVV.

This clonotype turned up a few times. The gene calls are TRBV20-1 and TRBJ2-1, with TRBD1 identical over 9 bases. Germline V lookup: CDR1 DFQATT, CDR2 SNEGSKA (reference sequence). The junction had 8 bases not matched to a gene; V was cut back by 2 bases and J by 6 bases. CDR3 length: 15 amino acids. CDR3 protein: CSARMGTGRRNEQFF. In DNA, the CDR3 is TGCAGTGCTAGAATGGGGACAGGGAGGCGCAATGAGCAGTTCTTC.

This clonotype was seen a few times. J is TRBJ1-6 and V is TRBV15; D is ambiguous. Germline assignment: CDR1 LNHNV and CDR2 YYDKDF (reference sequence). CDR3 length: 13 residues. The V end was cut by 0 bases, the J end by 9 bases, with 6 bases between. The DNA of the CDR3 is TGTGCCACCAGCAGAGATACTCGTTCACCCCTCCACTTT. This translates into CATSRDTRSPLHF.

This clonotype was seen repeatedly, ten times or more. It may be a read error: a sequence one base away is much more abundant. The chain links TRBV6-5 to TRBJ2-7; 7 bases match TRBD1. The CDR3 sequence is 14 residues long. The V and J ends lost 0 bases and 3 bases, in that order; junction bases with no gene match: 2. Looked up from germline, CDR1 is MNHEY and CDR2 is SVGAGI. The DNA for the CDR3 is TGTGCCAGCAGTTACTCGACAGGGTTCTACGAGCAGTACTTC. It codes for CASSYSTGFYEQYF.

The sample holds many counts of this clonotype. The chain carries TRBV6-5 and TRBJ2-1; no clear D. V was clipped by 2 bases and J by 4 bases, with 12 bases between them. Germline values: CDR1 MNHEY, CDR2 SVGAGI. This CDR3 contains 15 residues. The CDR3 DNA reads as TGTGCCAGCAGTTACGTACTAAACGATTACAATGAGCAGTTCTTC. Translated, it gives CASSYVLNDYNEQFF.

This clonotype was detected only a few times. This chain uses TRBV20-1 with TRBJ2-1; 9 bases agree with TRBD1. The germline V gene has CDR1 DFQATT and CDR2 SNEGSKA (reference sequence). The CDR3 contains 16 residues. Trimming removed 1 base from V and 10 bases from J; junction bases left unmatched: 14. The chain's CDR3 is CSARAQQGAVSGEQFF. The DNA of the CDR3 is TGCAGTGCTAGAGCTCAACAGGGGGCAGTTAGCGGGGAGCAGTTCTTC.

This clonotype was recorded a few times. This rearrangement joins TRBV3-1 to TRBJ2-3; either TRBD1 or TRBD2 may supply D (7 bases each). Germline V gene lookup returns CDR1 LGHDT and CDR2 YNNKEL (reference sequence). The CDR3 covers 15 residues. Trimming took 5 bases from V and 4 from J, leaving 16 bases between them. CDR3 in amino acids: CASSAGGGRSDTQYF. DNA for the CDR3: TGTGCCAGCAGCGCAGGGGGGGGCCGATCAGATACGCAGTATTTT.

Of note for this clonotype: The junction departs from the called germline gene at one end, perhaps through a read error. The chain employs TRBV11-2 and TRBJ2-3; 7 bases fit TRBD1. This CDR3 has 16 residues. Germline V lookup: CDR1 SGHAT, CDR2 FQNNGV. The CDR3 sequence: CASSLDRYRGTDKQYF. The CDR3, as DNA: TGTGCCAGCAGCTTAGATAGGTACAGGGGCACAGATAAGCAGTATTTT.

The CDR3 is CASSQVRGGLNEQFF. The CDR3 DNA sequence: TGTGCCAGCAGCCAGGTCAGGGGCGGGTTAAATGAGCAGTTCTTC. The rearrangement uses TRBV7-9 and TRBJ2-1, with TRBD1 as a possible D gene (6 bases). Trimming removed 5 bases from V and 7 bases from J, with 18 bases in between. The CDR3 runs 15 residues. Per germline, CDR1 SEHNR and CDR2 FQNEAQ (reference sequence).

This clonotype has a handful of counts. The rearrangement uses TRBV27 and TRBJ2-2; 9 bases are shared with TRBD1. Germline V lookup: CDR1 MNHEY, CDR2 SMNVEV (reference sequence). Trimming at V came to 8 bases and at J to 7 bases, leaving 8 bases not matched to a gene. There are 14 residues in the CDR3. The CDR3 here is CASGGQGSSGELFF. The CDR3 DNA reads as TGTGCCAGCGGCGGACAGGGGTCGAGCGGGGAGCTGTTTTTT.

In its sample, this clonotype was seen a few times. The chain has TRBV9 and TRBJ1-3, with 7 nucleotides matching TRBD1. The junction had 6 bases not matched to a gene; V was cut back by 0 bases and J by 0 bases. The CDR3 has 17 amino acids. Germline V gene data show CDR1 as SGDLS and CDR2 as YYNGEE. The CDR3, as DNA: TGTGCCAGCAGCGTAGCTCAGGGACAGTACTCTGGAAACACCATATATTTT. This translates into CASSVAQGQYSGNTIYF.

This clonotype has ten or more counts. This chain uses TRBV5-5 with TRBJ2-7, with no clear D. The germline gives CDR1 SGHKS, CDR2 YYEKEE (reference sequence). Deletions cut 1 base from V and 7 bases from J, with 18 bases between. There are 15 residues in the CDR3. The CDR3 nucleotides are TGTGCCAGCAGCTTGCTACCAGACCTGACTCGAGAGCAGTACTTC. Translation gives CASSLLPDLTREQYF.

The chain carries TRBV20-1 and TRBJ2-5, with 10 bases that match TRBD2. Germline trimming cut 4 bases from V and 5 bases from J; bases unmatched to any gene: 4. CDR3 length: 13 amino acids. Germline-derived CDR1 and CDR2 are DFQATT and SNEGSKA (reference sequence). The DNA of the CDR3 is TGCAGTGCTATAGCGGGAGGTGTGGAGACCCAGTACTTC. Protein: CSAIAGGVETQYF.

The chain couples TRBV7-2 to TRBJ2-3; D unresolved. The germline V gene has CDR1 SGHTA and CDR2 FQGNSA. The CDR3 is made up of 11 amino acids. V shed 1 base and J shed 11 bases, with 7 bases lying between them. The chain's CDR3 is CASSLDRLQYF. The DNA of the CDR3 is TGTGCCAGCAGCTTAGATCGACTGCAGTATTTT.

The chain recombines TRBV5-4 with TRBJ1-2, with D possibly matching TRBD1 (5 bases). The V end lost 4 bases, the J end lost 6 bases, and 19 bases lay between the germline ends. This CDR3 has 15 amino acids. Germline V lookup: CDR1 SGHNT, CDR2 YYREEE (reference sequence). The CDR3, as DNA: TGTGCCAGCAGCCCACCCGGGGCAGAGAACAATGGCTACACCTTC. It is translated as CASSPPGAENNGYTF.

The chain recombines TRBV6-1 with TRBJ2-3; D is ambiguous. Germline CDR1 reads MNHNS; CDR2 reads SASEGT. Trimming pared 3 bases from V and 0 bases from J, leaving 10 bases between. The CDR3 totals 15 residues. CDR3 in amino acids: CASSDSQPSTDTQYF. The CDR3 DNA follows: TGTGCCAGCAGTGACAGCCAACCTAGCACAGATACGCAGTATTTT.

This chain uses TRBV4-1 with TRBJ1-5; possibly TRBD1 for D (5 bases). This CDR3 contains 13 residues. Per the germline V gene, CDR1 is MGHRA and CDR2 is YSYEKL. V was pared by 0 bases and J by 5 bases, with 5 bases between. The CDR3 spells CASSQEGHQPQHF. As DNA, the CDR3 is TGCGCCAGCAGCCAAGAGGGACATCAGCCCCAGCATTTT.

CDR3 bases: TGCGCCAGCAGCTCCGGGACAGGGTTCGAGCAGTACTTC. Translation gives CASSSGTGFEQYF. The chain has TRBV5-1 and TRBJ2-7, with TRBD1 matching over 9 bases. The ends lost 3 bases at V and 6 bases at J; junction bases unmatched: 4. Germline V CDR1 and CDR2: SGHRS, YFSETQ. CDR3 length equals 13 residues. Full variable domain (rest looked up from reference TRBV5-1 and TRBJ2-7): KAGVTQTPRYLIKTRGQQVTLSCSPISGHRSVSWYQQTPGQGLQFLFEYFSETQRNKGNFPGRFSGRQFSNSRSEMNVSTLELGDSALYLCASSSGTGFEQYFGPGTRLTVT.

The genes are TRBV5-1 and TRBJ2-6; 10 nucleotides agree with TRBD1. Germline assignment: CDR1 SGHRS and CDR2 YFSETQ. V shed 4 bases, J shed 4 bases, and the junction held 8 bases outside the gene matches. The CDR3 spans 17 residues. The CDR3 DNA follows: TGCGCCAGCAGCCCGGGACAGGGGAGGAAGGGGGCCAACGTCCTGACTTTC. Translation gives CASSPGQGRKGANVLTF.

At least ten counts were recorded for this clonotype. This chain uses TRBV4-2 with TRBJ2-7; 10 nucleotides agree with TRBD2. This CDR3 is 15 amino acids long. V dropped 1 base and J dropped 2; count of bases not matched to a gene: 2. Per the germline V gene, CDR1 is LGHNA and CDR2 is YNFKEQ. CDR3 bases: TGTGCCAGCAGCCAAGGAGCGGGGGGGCCCTACGAGCAGTACTTC. Protein sequence: CASSQGAGGPYEQYF.

The chain joins TRBV20-1 to TRBJ1-4; perhaps TRBD1 as D (6 bases). The CDR3 sequence is 15 residues long. Between the trimmed V and J ends, which lost 5 bases and 8 bases, there was a span of 21 bases. Germline CDR1 and CDR2: DFQATT and SNEGSKA (reference sequence). CDR3 sequence (DNA): TGCAGTGCTCGACCCCTGCAGGGGCGGGAAGAAAAACTGTTTTTT. Its translation: CSARPLQGREEKLFF.

CDR3 amino acids: CASSHPMERGAMYQETQYF. DNA for the CDR3: TGTGCCAGCAGCCATCCTATGGAGCGGGGGGCAATGTACCAAGAGACCCAGTACTTC. The rearrangement links TRBV2 to TRBJ2-5; 9 nucleotides match TRBD2. Germline trimming cut 6 bases from V and 0 bases from J; bases unmatched to any gene: 17. The CDR3 contains 19 residues. Germline V gives CDR1 SNHLY, CDR2 FYNNEI.